The 21 T cell receptor beta chains in this list originate from one sample, sequenced in a study of vaccination and CD4 T cells after COVID-19. TCRdb redid the calling of the PCR reads with MiXCR, one entry per CDR3 protein. The sample includes some 20,000 distinct CDR3 sequences, about 60% of them seen just once. Sample: CD4+ T cells from blood, taken after SARS-CoV-2 vaccination. These receptors came from a human donor who had recovered from COVID-19.

This sequence joins TRBV20-1 and TRBJ1-1, with D maybe TRBD1 (6 bases). The CDR3 consists of 14 residues. V lost 4 bases and J 2 bases, leaving 14 bases between the germline ends. The germline gives CDR1 DFQATT, CDR2 SNEGSKA (reference sequence). In DNA, the CDR3 is TGCAGTGCTATTCGTGGGGGGCCAAACACTGAAGCTTTCTTT. Translating gives CSAIRGGPNTEAFF.

This clonotype appeared a few times. This chain joins TRBV27 and TRBJ1-5; D is ambiguous. V lost 6 bases and J lost 6, with 12 bases in between. Germline assignment: CDR1 MNHEY and CDR2 SMNVEV (reference sequence). The CDR3 length is 13 residues. The CDR3 nucleotides read TGTGCCAGCAGGGAGACCTGGGGTCAGCCCCAGCATTTT. The encoded protein is CASRETWGQPQHF.

This clonotype was observed a single time. This chain uses TRBV6-1 with TRBJ2-1, with 11 bases that match TRBD2. Germline CDR1 and CDR2: MNHNS and SASEGT. V lost 5 bases, J lost 4 bases, and 7 bases stayed unmatched. The CDR3 contains 16 residues. The DNA of the CDR3 is TGTGCCAGCAGTCCCGCTGGGACTAGCGGATACAATGAGCAGTTCTTC. Translation: CASSPAGTSGYNEQFF.

The chain combines TRBV14 with TRBJ2-5, with D possibly being TRBD2 (5 bases). The germline V gene has CDR1 SGHDN and CDR2 FVKESK. Trimming removed 0 bases at V and 5 bases at J, with 16 bases between. The CDR3 sequence is 16 residues long. The CDR3 protein is CASSQDYSRAWETQYF. The CDR3 DNA reads TGTGCCAGCAGCCAAGATTATTCGAGGGCGTGGGAGACCCAGTACTTC.

This rearrangement joins TRBV20-1 to TRBJ1-1; 8 bases fit TRBD1. The trim removed 6 bases at V and 1 base at J, leaving 10 bases unmatched. Germline V gives CDR1 DFQATT, CDR2 SNEGSKA (reference sequence). CDR3 length equals 15 residues. CDR3 bases: TGCAGTGCATCCGGACAGGGAGCGGGGAACACTGAAGCTTTCTTT. It encodes CSASGQGAGNTEAFF.

The chain carries TRBV20-1 and TRBJ2-3; 10 positions match TRBD2. V shed 3 bases and J 4 bases; nucleotides not matched to a gene: 13. CDR1 and CDR2 from the germline V gene are DFQATT and SNEGSKA (reference sequence). This CDR3 has 17 amino acids. The DNA for the CDR3 is TGCAGTGCTAGGGGGGACTTTCTAGCGGGAGCCTCAGATACGCAGTATTTT. Translated: CSARGDFLAGASDTQYF.

The chain uses TRBV5-1 and TRBJ2-2; D ambiguous. CDR3 length: 15 amino acids. Germline values: CDR1 SGHRS, CDR2 YFSETQ. Trimming shortened V by 4 bases and J by 4 bases, and 14 bases separated the two germline ends. CDR3 in amino acids: CASSPLGTGTGELFF. Here the CDR3 DNA reads TGCGCCAGCAGCCCCCTCGGAACGGGCACCGGGGAGCTGTTTTTT.

The chain joins TRBV19 to TRBJ2-3; 8 bases align to TRBD2. The CDR3 loop spans 15 amino acids. Trimming took 0 bases from V and 6 from J; bases not matched to a gene: 5. The germline gives CDR1 LNHDA, CDR2 SQIVND (reference sequence). DNA of the CDR3: TGTGCCAGTAGTATAGAGGGCGGGAGGCTGGATACGCAGTATTTT. Translation gives CASSIEGGRLDTQYF.

This chain connects TRBV10-1 to TRBJ2-3, with 10 bases lining up with TRBD2. J lost 1 base, V lost 5 bases, and 12 bases had no gene match. The CDR3 has 18 residues. Germline-derived CDR1 and CDR2 are WNHNN and SYGVQD (reference sequence). The CDR3 spells CASSRWAPTSGGTDTQYF. The CDR3 bases are TGCGCCAGCAGTCGATGGGCCCCCACTAGCGGGGGCACAGATACGCAGTATTTT.

Only one count was recorded for this clonotype. The rearrangement links TRBV27 to TRBJ2-2; D may match TRBD1 or TRBD2 (5 bases each). CDR3 length equals 18 residues. Germline CDR1 and CDR2: MNHEY and SMNVEV (reference sequence). V lost 2 bases and J lost 1, with 17 bases in between. CDR3 sequence reads: CASSLGAYSVRNTGELFF. The CDR3 DNA reads TGTGCCAGCAGTTTAGGGGCCTATAGCGTCCGGAACACCGGGGAGCTGTTTTTT.

Only a few counts were recorded for this clonotype. This chain connects TRBV20-1 to TRBJ2-3, with 7 bases aligning to TRBD2. CDR1 and CDR2 from the germline V gene are DFQATT and SNEGSKA (reference sequence). This CDR3 is built from 13 residues. The V gene end was trimmed by 4 bases and the J gene end by 6 bases; junction bases not matched to a gene: 7. CDR3 sequence: CSATKILADTQYF. CDR3 nucleotide sequence: TGCAGTGCTACTAAAATACTAGCGGATACGCAGTATTTT.

This chain connects TRBV21-1 to TRBJ2-7. TRBV21-1 is given as a pseudogene. The CDR3 extends over 10 amino acids. The CDR3 protein is CASSYYEQYF. In nucleotides, the CDR3 is TGTGCCAGCAGCTACTACGAGCAGTACTTC.

The chain combines TRBV7-2 with TRBJ1-5, with unresolved D. The CDR3 is 15 amino acids. V was pared by 0 bases and J by 6 bases, with 12 bases between. CDR1 and CDR2 (germline): SGHTA, FQGNSA. The CDR3 DNA sequence: TGTGCCAGCAGCTTAGCTTTAATTAGAAGTCAGCCCCAGCATTTT. As protein: CASSLALIRSQPQHF.

The rearrangement links TRBV7-9 to TRBJ1-4, with a weak D call TRBD1 (5 bases). Trimming left V 3 bases short and J 3 bases short, with 8 bases between. CDR3 length: 14 residues. Germline V gene sequence: CDR1 SEHNR, CDR2 FQNEAQ (reference sequence). The CDR3 DNA sequence: TGTGCCAGCAGCTTCGGGGGGGCTAATGAAAAACTGTTTTTT. It encodes CASSFGGANEKLFF.

The chain carries TRBV12-3 or TRBV12-4 and TRBJ1-1; unclear D gene. Between the trimmed V and J ends, which lost 1 base and 5 bases, there was a span of 5 bases. The CDR3 has 12 amino acids. The DNA for the CDR3 is TGTGCCAGCAGTTTAGTGGGGACTGAAGCTTTCTTT. Protein: CASSLVGTEAFF.

DNA of the CDR3: TGTGCCATCAGTGGCGACACAGATACGCAGTATTTT. Translation gives CAISGDTDTQYF. V is TRBV10-3 and J is TRBJ2-3; D is unresolved. CDR3 length equals 12 residues. With 4 bases removed from V and 2 bases from J, the gap between germline ends came to 4 bases. CDR1 ENHRY and CDR2 SYGVKD come from the germline V gene.

V is TRBV7-8 and J is TRBJ2-3; D not resolved. The germline CDR1 and CDR2 sequences are SGHVS and FQNEAQ. The V gene lost 1 base and the J gene lost 3 bases, with 8 bases spanning the gap. The CDR3 extends over 14 amino acids. Here the CDR3 reads CASSLVDWTDTQYF. For the CDR3, the DNA is TGTGCCAGCAGCTTAGTAGATTGGACAGATACGCAGTATTTT. Full variable domain (outside the CDR3, taken from reference TRBV7-8 and TRBJ2-3): GAGVSQSPRYKVAKRGQDVALRCDPISGHVSLFWYQQALGQGPEFLTYFQNEAQLDKSGLPSDRFFAERPEGSVSTLKIQRTQQEDSAVYLCASSLVDWTDTQYFGPGTRLTVL.

As for this clonotype: A read error may explain this, as a much larger clone is one base away. The chain links TRBV15 to TRBJ2-3, with TRBD2 matching 12 bases. The germline gives CDR1 LNHNV, CDR2 YYDKDF (reference sequence). The CDR3 is made up of 15 amino acids. The junction had 3 bases not matched to a gene; V was cut back by 4 bases and J by 4 bases. CDR3 region: CATSTGLAGSDTQYF. CDR3 DNA: TGTGCCACCAGCACGGGACTAGCGGGCTCAGATACGCAGTATTTT. The whole variable domain, remainder taken from reference TRBV15 and TRBJ2-3, is DAMVIQNPRYQVTQFGKPVTLSCSQTLNHNVMYWYQQKSSQAPKLLFHYYDKDFNNEADTPDNFQSRRPNTSFCFLDIRSPGLGDTAMYLCATSTGLAGSDTQYFGPGTRLTVL.

The chain combines TRBV2 with TRBJ2-5; a possible D gene is TRBD1 (5 bases). The germline V and J ends were trimmed by 8 bases and 4 bases, with 14 bases remaining between them. There are 13 residues in the CDR3. Germline CDR1 is SNHLY and CDR2 is FYNNEI. Here the CDR3 reads CASGARGTETQYF. CDR3 coding DNA: TGTGCCAGCGGCGCTAGGGGCACAGAGACCCAGTACTTC.

J is TRBJ2-2 and V is TRBV4-2, with 7 nucleotides matching TRBD1. The V and J ends lost 0 bases and 0 bases, in that order; junction bases with no gene match: 7. CDR3 length: 18 residues. CDR1 is LGHNA, CDR2 YNFKEQ, per germline. CDR3 sequence: CASSQENPGTANTGELFF. The CDR3 DNA reads TGTGCCAGCAGCCAAGAAAACCCCGGGACAGCGAACACCGGGGAGCTGTTTTTT.

The chain recombines TRBV7-8 with TRBJ2-2; D unclear. There are 16 residues in the CDR3. The V end was cut by 0 bases, the J end by 1 base, with 9 bases between. The V gene's germline CDR1 is SGHVS and CDR2 FQNEAQ. In DNA form, the CDR3 reads TGTGCCAGCAGCTTAGCCGTTGGGGTGAACACCGGGGAGCTGTTTTTT. Its protein is CASSLAVGVNTGELFF.